This T cell receptor beta chain originates from a study of shared clonotypes between healthy human individuals. Clones were read by immunoSEQ multiplex PCR, and TCRdb kept only the in-frame ones, dropping some. Altogether 650,000 to 700,000 clones are present, about 92% being singletons, with the ten largest covering about 33%. Germline CDR1 MDHEN, CDR2 SYDVKM. CDR3 length: 15 residues. With 10 bases clipped from V and 5 bases from J, the junction kept 10 bases outside the gene matches. Study outcomes and limitations: Non-shared clonotypes showed lower generation probabilities than clonotypes common to all four donors. Researchers found naive subsets generally carried larger estimated richness than memory subsets.

Recent vaccinations or acute infections were absent in the healthy HIV-negative adult donors. CD8 memory was a combination that joined CD45RO+ cells with CCR7-negative CD45RA+ TemRA cells. Points on this clone: Antigen: not known.

The TCR comes from a man aged 18 to 29 in good health. Some clones in this sample may be carry-over from other donors' samples. Sequenced input: memory CD8+ T cells from PBMCs. Subset noted: CD45RO+ cells pooled with CCR7-negative TemRA cells. The chain recombines TRBV28 with TRBJ2-1; 11 bases fit TRBD2. CDR3 loop: CATETSGSPHNEQFF. In DNA, the CDR3 is TGTGCCACCGAAACTAGCGGGAGTCCCCACAATGAGCAGTTCTTC.